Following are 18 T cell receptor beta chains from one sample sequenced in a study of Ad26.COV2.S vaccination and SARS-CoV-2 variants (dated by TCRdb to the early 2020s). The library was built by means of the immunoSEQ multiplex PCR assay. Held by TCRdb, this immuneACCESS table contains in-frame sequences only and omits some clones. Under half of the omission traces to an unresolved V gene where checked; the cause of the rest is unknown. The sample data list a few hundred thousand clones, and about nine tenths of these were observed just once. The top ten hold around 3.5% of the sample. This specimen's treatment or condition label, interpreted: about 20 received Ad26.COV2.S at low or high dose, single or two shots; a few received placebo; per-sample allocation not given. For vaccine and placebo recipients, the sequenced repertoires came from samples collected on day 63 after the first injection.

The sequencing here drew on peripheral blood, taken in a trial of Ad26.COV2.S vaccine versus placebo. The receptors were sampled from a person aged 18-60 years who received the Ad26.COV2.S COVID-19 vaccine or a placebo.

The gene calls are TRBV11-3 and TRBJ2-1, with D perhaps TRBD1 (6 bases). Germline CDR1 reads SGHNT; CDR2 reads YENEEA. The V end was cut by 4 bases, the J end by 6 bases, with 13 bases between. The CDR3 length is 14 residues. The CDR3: CASSYRDQGNEQFF. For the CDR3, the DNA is TGTGCCAGCAGCTACAGGGATCAGGGCAATGAGCAGTTCTTC.

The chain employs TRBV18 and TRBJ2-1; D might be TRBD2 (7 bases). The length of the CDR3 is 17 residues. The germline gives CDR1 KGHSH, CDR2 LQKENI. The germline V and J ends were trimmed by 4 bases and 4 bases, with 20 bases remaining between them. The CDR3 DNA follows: TGTGCCAGCTCACGCGAGGCGGGGGCGATAATTTACAATGAGCAGTTCTTC. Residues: CASSREAGAIIYNEQFF. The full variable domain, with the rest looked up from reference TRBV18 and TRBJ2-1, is NAGVMQNPRHLVRRRGQEARLRCSPMKGHSHVYWYRQLPEEGLKFMVYLQKENIIDESGMPKERFSAEFPKEGPSILRIQQVVRGDSAAYFCASSREAGAIIYNEQFFGPGTRLTVL.

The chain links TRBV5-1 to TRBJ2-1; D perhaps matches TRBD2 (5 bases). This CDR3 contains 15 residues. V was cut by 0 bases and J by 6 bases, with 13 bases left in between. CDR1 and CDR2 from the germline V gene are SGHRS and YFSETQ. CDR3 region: CASSLGPGSGNEQFF. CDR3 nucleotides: TGCGCCAGCAGCTTGGGGCCGGGGTCGGGCAATGAGCAGTTCTTC.

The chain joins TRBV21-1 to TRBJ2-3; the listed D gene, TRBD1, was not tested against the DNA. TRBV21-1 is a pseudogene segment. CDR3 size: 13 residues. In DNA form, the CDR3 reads TGTGCCACTCAGGGGTTGTGCACAGATACGCAGTATTTT. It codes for CATQGLCTDTQYF.

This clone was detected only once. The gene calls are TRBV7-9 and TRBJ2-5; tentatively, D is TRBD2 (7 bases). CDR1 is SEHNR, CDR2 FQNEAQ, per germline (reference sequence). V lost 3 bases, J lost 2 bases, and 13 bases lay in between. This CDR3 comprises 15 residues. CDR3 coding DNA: TGTGCCAGCAGCTTCGGCGGGGGCCATCAAGAGACCCAGTACTTC. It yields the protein CASSFGGGHQETQYF.

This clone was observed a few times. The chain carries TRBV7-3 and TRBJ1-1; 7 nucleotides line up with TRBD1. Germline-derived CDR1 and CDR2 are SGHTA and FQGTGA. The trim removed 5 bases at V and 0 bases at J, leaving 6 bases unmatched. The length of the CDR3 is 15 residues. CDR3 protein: CASSPMGQMNTEAFF. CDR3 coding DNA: TGTGCCAGCAGCCCAATGGGACAGATGAACACTGAAGCTTTCTTT.

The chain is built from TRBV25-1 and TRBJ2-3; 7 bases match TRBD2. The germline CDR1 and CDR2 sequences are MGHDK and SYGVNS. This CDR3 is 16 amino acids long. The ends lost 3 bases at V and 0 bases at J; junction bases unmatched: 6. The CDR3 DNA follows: TGTGCCAGCAGTGACGTACTAGCGTCTAGCACAGATACGCAGTATTTT. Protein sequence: CASSDVLASSTDTQYF.

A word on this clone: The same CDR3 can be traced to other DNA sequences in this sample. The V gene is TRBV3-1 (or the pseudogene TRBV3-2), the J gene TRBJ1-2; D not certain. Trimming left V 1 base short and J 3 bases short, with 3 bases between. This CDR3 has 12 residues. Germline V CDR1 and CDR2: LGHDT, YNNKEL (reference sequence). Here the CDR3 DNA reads TGTGCCAGCAGCCAAGGGGACTATGGCTACACCTTC. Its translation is CASSQGDYGYTF.

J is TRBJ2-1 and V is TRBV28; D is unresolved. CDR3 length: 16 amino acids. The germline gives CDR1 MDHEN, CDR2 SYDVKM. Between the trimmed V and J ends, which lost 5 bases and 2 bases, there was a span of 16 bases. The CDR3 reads CASSPPPLVTYNEQFF. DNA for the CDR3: TGTGCCAGCAGTCCCCCCCCTCTAGTTACCTACAATGAGCAGTTCTTC.

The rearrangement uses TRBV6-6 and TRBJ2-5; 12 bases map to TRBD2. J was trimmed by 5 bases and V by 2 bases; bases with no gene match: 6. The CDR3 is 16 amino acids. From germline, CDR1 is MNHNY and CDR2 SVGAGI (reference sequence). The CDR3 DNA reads TGTGCCAGCAGTTACCCGGGACTAGCGGGTTTGGAGACCCAGTACTTC. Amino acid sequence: CASSYPGLAGLETQYF.

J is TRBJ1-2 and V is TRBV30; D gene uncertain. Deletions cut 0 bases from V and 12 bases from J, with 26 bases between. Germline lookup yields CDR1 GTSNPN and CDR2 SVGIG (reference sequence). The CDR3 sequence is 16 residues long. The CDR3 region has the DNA TGTGCCTGGAGTGTACGAAAATTAGCAGTGGGATTGGTCCACACCTTC. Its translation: CAWSVRKLAVGLVHTF.

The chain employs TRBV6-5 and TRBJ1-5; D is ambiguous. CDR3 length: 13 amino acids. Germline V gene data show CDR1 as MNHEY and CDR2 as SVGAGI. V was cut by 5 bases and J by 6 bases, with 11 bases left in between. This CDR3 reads CASSSARSQPQHF. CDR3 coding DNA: TGTGCCAGCAGTAGCGCAAGGAGTCAGCCCCAGCATTTT.

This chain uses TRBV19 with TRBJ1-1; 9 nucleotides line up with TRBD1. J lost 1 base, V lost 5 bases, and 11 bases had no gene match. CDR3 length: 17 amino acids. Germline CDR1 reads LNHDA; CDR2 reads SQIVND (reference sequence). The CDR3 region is CASSSIRTGEGNTEAFF. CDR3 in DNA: TGTGCCAGTAGTTCGATAAGGACAGGGGAGGGGAACACTGAAGCTTTCTTT.

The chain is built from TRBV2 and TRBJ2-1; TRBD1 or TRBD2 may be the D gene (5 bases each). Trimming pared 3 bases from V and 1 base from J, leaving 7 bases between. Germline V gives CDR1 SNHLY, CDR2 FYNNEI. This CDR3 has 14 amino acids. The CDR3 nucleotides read TGTGCCAGCAGTGACAGGGAGTCCTACAATGAGCAGTTCTTC. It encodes CASSDRESYNEQFF.

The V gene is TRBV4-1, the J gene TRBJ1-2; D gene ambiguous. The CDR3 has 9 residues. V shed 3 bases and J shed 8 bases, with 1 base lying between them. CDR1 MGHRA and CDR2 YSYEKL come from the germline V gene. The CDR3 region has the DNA TGCGCCAGCAGCCAGGGCTACACCTTC. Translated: CASSQGYTF.

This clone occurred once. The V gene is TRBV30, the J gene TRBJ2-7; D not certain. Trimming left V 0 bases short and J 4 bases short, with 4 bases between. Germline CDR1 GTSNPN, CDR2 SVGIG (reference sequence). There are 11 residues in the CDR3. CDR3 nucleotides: TGTGCCTGGAGTGTAGAGTACGAGCAGTACTTC. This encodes CAWSVEYEQYF.

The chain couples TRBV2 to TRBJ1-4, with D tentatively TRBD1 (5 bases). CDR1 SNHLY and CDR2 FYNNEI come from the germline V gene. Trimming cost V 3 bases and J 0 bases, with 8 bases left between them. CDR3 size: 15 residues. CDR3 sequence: CASSEGVATNEKLFF. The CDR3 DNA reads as TGTGCCAGCAGTGAGGGGGTTGCAACTAATGAAAAACTGTTTTTT. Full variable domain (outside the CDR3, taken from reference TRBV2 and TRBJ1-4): EPEVTQTPSHQVTQMGQEVILRCVPISNHLYFYWYRQILGQKVEFLVSFYNNEISEKSEIFDDQFSVERPDGSNFTLKIRSTKLEDSAMYFCASSEGVATNEKLFFGSGTQLSVL.

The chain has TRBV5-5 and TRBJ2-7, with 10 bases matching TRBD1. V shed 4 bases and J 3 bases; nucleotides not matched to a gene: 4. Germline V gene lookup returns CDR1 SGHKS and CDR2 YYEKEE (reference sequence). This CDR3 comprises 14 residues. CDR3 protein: CASSPDRGLYEQYF. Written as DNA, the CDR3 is TGTGCCAGCAGCCCTGACAGGGGGCTCTACGAGCAGTACTTC.